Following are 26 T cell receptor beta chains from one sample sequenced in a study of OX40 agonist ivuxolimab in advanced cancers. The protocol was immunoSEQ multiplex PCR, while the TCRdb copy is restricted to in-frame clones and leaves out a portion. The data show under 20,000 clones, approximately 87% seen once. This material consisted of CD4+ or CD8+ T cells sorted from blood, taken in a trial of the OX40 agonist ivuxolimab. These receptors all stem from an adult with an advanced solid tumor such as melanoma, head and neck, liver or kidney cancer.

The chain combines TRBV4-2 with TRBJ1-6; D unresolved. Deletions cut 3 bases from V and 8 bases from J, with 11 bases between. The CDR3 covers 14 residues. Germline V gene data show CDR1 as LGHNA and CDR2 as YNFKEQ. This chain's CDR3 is CASSQEGIDSPLHF. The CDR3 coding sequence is TGTGCCAGCAGCCAGGAGGGTATAGATTCACCCCTCCACTTT.

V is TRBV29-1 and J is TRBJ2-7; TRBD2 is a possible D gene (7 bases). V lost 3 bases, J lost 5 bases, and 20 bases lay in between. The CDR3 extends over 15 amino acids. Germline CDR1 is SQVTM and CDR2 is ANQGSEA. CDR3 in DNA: TGCAGCGTTGACGGTCCGTCCGGGGGGCGGGACGAGCAGTACTTC. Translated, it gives CSVDGPSGGRDEQYF.

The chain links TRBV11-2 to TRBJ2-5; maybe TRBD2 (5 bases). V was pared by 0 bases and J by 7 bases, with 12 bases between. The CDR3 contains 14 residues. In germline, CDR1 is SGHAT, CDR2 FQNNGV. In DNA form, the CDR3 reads TGTGCCAGCAGCTTAGAGGTGGGCCGGGGGACCCAGTACTTC. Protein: CASSLEVGRGTQYF. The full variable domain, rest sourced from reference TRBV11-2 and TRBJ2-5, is EAGVAQSPRYKIIEKRQSVAFWCNPISGHATLYWYQQILGQGPKLLIQFQNNGVVDDSQLPKDRFSAERLKGVDSTLKIQPAKLEDSAVYLCASSLEVGRGTQYFGPGTRLLVL.

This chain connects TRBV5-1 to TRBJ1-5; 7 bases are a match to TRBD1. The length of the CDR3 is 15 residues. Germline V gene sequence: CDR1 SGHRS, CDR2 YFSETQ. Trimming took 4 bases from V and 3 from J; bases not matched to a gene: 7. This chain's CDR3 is CASSPTGVDNQPQHF. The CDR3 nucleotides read TGCGCCAGCAGCCCCACAGGGGTGGACAATCAGCCCCAGCATTTT. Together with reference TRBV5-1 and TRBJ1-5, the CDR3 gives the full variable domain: KAGVTQTPRYLIKTRGQQVTLSCSPISGHRSVSWYQQTPGQGLQFLFEYFSETQRNKGNFPGRFSGRQFSNSRSEMNVSTLELGDSALYLCASSPTGVDNQPQHFGDGTRLSIL.

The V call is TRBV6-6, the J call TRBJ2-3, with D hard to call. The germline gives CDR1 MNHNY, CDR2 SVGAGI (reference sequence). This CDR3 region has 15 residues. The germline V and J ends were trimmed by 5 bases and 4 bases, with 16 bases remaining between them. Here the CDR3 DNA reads TGTGCCAGCAGTACCCTCGGATTTAGGTCAGATACGCAGTATTTT. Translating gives CASSTLGFRSDTQYF.

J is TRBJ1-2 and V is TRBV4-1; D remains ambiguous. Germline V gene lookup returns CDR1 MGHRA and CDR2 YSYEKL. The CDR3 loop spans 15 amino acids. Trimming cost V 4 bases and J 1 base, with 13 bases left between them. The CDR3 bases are TGCGCCAGCAGCCGGGTGAGCGACCGTAACTATGGCTACACCTTC. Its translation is CASSRVSDRNYGYTF.

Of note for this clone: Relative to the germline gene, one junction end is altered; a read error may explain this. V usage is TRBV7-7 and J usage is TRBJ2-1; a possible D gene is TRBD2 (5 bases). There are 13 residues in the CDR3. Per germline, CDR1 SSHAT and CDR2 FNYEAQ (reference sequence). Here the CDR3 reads CASSLELEGGQFF. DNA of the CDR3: TGTGCTAGCAGCTTAGAATTGGAAGGAGGGCAGTTCTTC. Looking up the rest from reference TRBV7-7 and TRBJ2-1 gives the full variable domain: GAGVSQSPRYKVTKRGQDVTLRCDPISSHATLYWYQQALGQGPEFLTYFNYEAQPDKSGLPSDRFSAERPEGSISTLTIQRTEQRDSAMYRCASSLELEGGQFFGPGTRLTVL.

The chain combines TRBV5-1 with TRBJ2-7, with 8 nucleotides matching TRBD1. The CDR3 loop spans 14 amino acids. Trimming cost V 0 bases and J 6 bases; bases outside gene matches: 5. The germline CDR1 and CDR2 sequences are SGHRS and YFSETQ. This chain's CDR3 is CASSLGTGLGEQYF. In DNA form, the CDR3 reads TGCGCCAGCAGCTTGGGGACAGGGTTAGGCGAGCAGTACTTC.

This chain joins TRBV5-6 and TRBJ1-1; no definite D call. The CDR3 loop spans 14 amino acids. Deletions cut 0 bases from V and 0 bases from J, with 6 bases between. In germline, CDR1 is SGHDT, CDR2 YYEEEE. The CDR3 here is CASSLGPLNTEAFF. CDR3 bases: TGTGCCAGCAGCTTGGGACCGTTGAACACTGAAGCTTTCTTT. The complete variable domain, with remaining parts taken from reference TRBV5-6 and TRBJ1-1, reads DAGVTQSPTHLIKTRGQQVTLRCSPKSGHDTVSWYQQALGQGPQFIFQYYEEEERQRGNFPDRFSGHQFPNYSSELNVNALLLGDSALYLCASSLGPLNTEAFFGQGTRLTVV.

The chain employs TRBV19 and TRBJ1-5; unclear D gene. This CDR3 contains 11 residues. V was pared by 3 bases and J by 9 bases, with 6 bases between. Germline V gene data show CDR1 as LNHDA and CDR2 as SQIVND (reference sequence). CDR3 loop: CASSISGPQHF. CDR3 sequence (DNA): TGTGCCAGTAGTATCAGTGGGCCCCAGCATTTT. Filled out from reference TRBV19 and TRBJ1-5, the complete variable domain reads DGGITQSPKYLFRKEGQNVTLSCEQNLNHDAMYWYRQDPGQGLRLIYYSQIVNDFQKGDIAEGYSVSREKKESFPLTVTSAQKNPTAFYLCASSISGPQHFGDGTRLSIL.

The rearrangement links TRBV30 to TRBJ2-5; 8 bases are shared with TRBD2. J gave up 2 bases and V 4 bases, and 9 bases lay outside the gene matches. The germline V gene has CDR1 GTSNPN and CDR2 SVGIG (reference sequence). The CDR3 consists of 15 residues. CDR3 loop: CAWKTEREIQETQYF. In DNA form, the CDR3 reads TGTGCCTGGAAGACCGAGCGGGAGATACAAGAGACCCAGTACTTC. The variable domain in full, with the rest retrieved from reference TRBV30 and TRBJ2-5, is SQTIHQWPATLVQPVGSPLSLECTVEGTSNPNLYWYRQAAGRGLQLLFYSVGIGQISSEVPQNLSASRPQDRQFILSSKKLLLSDSGFYLCAWKTEREIQETQYFGPGTRLLVL.

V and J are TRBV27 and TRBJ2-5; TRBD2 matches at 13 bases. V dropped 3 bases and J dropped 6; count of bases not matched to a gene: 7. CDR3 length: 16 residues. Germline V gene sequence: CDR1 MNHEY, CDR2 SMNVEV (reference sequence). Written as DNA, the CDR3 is TGTGCCAGCAGTTTCCGGACTAGCGGGGGCTATCAGACCCAGTACTTC. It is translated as CASSFRTSGGYQTQYF.

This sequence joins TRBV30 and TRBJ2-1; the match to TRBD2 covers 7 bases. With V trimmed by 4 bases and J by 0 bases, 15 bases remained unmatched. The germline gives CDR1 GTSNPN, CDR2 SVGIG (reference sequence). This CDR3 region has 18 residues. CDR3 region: CAWKRGFVAGSSYNEQFF. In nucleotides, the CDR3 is TGTGCCTGGAAAAGAGGGTTCGTAGCGGGCAGCTCCTACAATGAGCAGTTCTTC.

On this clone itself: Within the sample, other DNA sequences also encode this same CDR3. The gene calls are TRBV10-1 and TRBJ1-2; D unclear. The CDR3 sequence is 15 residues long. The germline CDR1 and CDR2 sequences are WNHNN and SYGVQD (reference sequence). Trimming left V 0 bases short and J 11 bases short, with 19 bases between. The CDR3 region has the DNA TGCGCCAGCAGTGAGTCCTTAGGGAAGGTGTCAGGTTACACCTTC. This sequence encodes CASSESLGKVSGYTF.

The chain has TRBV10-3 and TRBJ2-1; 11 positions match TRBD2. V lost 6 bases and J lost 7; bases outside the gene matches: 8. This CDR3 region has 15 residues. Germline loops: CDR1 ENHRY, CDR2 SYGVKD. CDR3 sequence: CAISLLAGESNEQFF. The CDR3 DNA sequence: TGTGCCATCAGCTTACTAGCGGGAGAGTCAAATGAGCAGTTCTTC.

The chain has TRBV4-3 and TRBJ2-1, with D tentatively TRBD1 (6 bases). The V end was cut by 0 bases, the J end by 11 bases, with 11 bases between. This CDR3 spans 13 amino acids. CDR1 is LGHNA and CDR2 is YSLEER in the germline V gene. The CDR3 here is CASSQELDSKQFF. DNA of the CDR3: TGCGCCAGCAGCCAAGAATTGGACAGTAAGCAGTTCTTC.

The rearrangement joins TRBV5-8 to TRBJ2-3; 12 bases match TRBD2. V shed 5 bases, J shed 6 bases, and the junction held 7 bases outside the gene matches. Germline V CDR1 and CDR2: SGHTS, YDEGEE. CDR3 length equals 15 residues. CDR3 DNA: TGTGCCAGCAGACAACCGGGACTAGCGGGCGATACGCAGTATTTT. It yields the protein CASRQPGLAGDTQYF.

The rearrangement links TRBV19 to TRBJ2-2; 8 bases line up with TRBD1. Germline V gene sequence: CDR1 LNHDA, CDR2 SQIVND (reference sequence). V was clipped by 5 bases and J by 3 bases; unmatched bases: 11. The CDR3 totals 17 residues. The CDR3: CASSLRTGNLYTGELFF. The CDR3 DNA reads TGTGCCAGTAGTTTACGGACAGGGAATCTCTACACCGGGGAGCTGTTTTTT.

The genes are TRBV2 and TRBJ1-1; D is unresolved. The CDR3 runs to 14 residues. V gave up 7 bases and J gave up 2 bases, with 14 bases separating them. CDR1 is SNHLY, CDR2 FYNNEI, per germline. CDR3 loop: CASIGHSRNTEAFF. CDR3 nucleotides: TGTGCCAGCATAGGCCACAGCCGAAACACTGAAGCTTTCTTT.

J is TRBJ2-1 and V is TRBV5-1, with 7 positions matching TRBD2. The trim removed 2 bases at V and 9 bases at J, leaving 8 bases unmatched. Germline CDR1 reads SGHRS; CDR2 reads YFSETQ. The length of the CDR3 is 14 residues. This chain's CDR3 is CASSFLSGATEQFF. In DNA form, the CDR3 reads TGCGCCAGCAGCTTCCTCAGCGGGGCTACTGAGCAGTTCTTC.

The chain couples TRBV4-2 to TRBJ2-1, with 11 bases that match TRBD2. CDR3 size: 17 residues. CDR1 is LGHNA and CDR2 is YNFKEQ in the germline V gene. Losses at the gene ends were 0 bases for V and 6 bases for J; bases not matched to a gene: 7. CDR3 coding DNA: TGTGCCAGCAGCCAAGATCTGTCTAGCGGGAGGATCAATGAGCAGTTCTTC. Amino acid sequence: CASSQDLSSGRINEQFF.

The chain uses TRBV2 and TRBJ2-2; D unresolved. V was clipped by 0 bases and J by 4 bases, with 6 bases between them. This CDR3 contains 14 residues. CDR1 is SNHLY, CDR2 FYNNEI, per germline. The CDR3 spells CASSEALSTGELFF. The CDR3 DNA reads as TGTGCCAGCAGTGAAGCGCTTAGCACCGGGGAGCTGTTTTTT. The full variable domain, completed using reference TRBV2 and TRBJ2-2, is EPEVTQTPSHQVTQMGQEVILRCVPISNHLYFYWYRQILGQKVEFLVSFYNNEISEKSEIFDDQFSVERPDGSNFTLKIRSTKLEDSAMYFCASSEALSTGELFFGEGSRLTVL.

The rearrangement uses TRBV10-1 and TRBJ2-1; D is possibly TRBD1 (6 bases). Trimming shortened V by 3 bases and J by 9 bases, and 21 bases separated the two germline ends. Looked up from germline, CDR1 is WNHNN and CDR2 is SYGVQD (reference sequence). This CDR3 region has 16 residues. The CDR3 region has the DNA TGCGCCAGCAGTGACCCAGGACAGTCCCCCCCGGGTGAGCAGTTCTTC. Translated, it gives CASSDPGQSPPGEQFF.

The CDR3 nucleotides are TGTGCCAGCAGTTATCAGTCTCTTACTTACACAGATACGCAGTATTTT. Its protein is CASSYQSLTYTDTQYF. The chain employs TRBV6-5 and TRBJ2-3, with unresolved D. This CDR3 comprises 16 residues. The germline V gene has CDR1 MNHEY and CDR2 SVGAGI. The V gene lost 3 bases and the J gene lost 2 bases, with 15 bases spanning the gap.

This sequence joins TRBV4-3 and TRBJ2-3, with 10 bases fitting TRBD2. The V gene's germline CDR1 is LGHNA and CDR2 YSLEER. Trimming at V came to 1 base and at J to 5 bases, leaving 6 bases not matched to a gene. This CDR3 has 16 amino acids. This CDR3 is CASSQGTSGGGDTQYF. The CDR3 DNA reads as TGCGCCAGCAGCCAAGGGACTAGCGGAGGGGGAGATACGCAGTATTTT.

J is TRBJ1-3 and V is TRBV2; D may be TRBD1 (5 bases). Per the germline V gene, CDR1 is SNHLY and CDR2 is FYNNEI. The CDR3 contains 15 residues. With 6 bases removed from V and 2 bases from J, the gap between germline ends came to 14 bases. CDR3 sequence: CASRAGTLTGNTIYF. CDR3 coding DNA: TGTGCCAGCAGGGCCGGGACTCTTACTGGAAACACCATATATTTT.